This T cell receptor beta chain was identified in a study of cytomegalovirus exposure and HLA in healthy donors. Here immunoSEQ multiplex PCR was the method, and the copy in TCRdb shows in-frame clones only, minus some. This sample carries some 140,000 clones, roughly nine tenths of them seen once, and the ten largest clones take approximately 9.2%. On this clone itself: Its antigen remains unknown.

Study-level points and caveats: Rare TCR sequences dominated, though some public TCRs recurred in many donors. The study listed 150 to 200 cytomegalovirus-associated TCR beta chains. In vitro confirmation showed a few CMV-associated chains to be CMV antigen specific.

The sequencing sample was made of PBMCs. The sequence came from a woman aged 18-29 years in good health and CMV-seropositive.

The DNA of the CDR3 is TGTGCCAGCAGCTTAGCTGGGGGCCCTGCCTACAATGAGCAGTTCTTC. This sequence encodes CASSLAGGPAYNEQFF. This chain uses TRBV7-9 with TRBJ2-1; a weak D match, TRBD1 (6 bases). CDR1 and CDR2 from the germline V gene are SEHNR and FQNEAQ (reference sequence). V lost 0 bases and J lost 2, with 11 bases in between. This CDR3 is built from 16 residues.